This passage covers 12 T cell receptor beta chains from one sample sequenced in a study of T cell responses to AZD1222 COVID-19 vaccine. Generated by immunoSEQ multiplex PCR, the TCRdb table keeps only in-frame clones and is missing some. The data hold approximately 70,000 clones, with roughly 80% observed a single time. The material sequenced was peripheral blood, taken 28 days after the second AZD1222 dose. Receptors originate from an adult who received the AZD1222 COVID-19 vaccine.

This clone was counted a single time. The V and J genes are TRBV5-6 and TRBJ2-3; 7 nucleotides align to TRBD2. The CDR3 covers 14 residues. The V segment lost 4 bases and the J segment 2 bases; nucleotides outside the gene matches: 4. Looked up from germline, CDR1 is SGHDT and CDR2 is YYEEEE. The CDR3 spells CASSRGVLTDTQYF. CDR3 nucleotides: TGTGCCAGCAGCCGGGGGGTGCTCACAGATACGCAGTATTTT.

The chain has TRBV29-1 and TRBJ2-5, with D perhaps given as TRBD1 or TRBD2 (5 bases each). V shed 5 bases and J shed 1 base, with 17 bases lying between them. The CDR3 sequence is 15 residues long. In germline, CDR1 is SQVTM, CDR2 ANQGSEA. CDR3 bases: TGCAGCGTTCCCCCGGGGCCGTCCACCCAAGAGACCCAGTACTTC. It is translated as CSVPPGPSTQETQYF.

This chain joins TRBV30 and TRBJ1-3, with D possibly matching TRBD1 (6 bases). Germline-derived CDR1 and CDR2 are GTSNPN and SVGIG (reference sequence). The CDR3 totals 14 residues. The CDR3 loop is CAYNRGADGNTIYF. The CDR3, as DNA: TGTGCTTACAACCGGGGGGCAGATGGAAACACCATATATTTT.

V is TRBV19 and J is TRBJ2-1; D is ambiguous. Trimming pared 4 bases from V and 5 bases from J, leaving 3 bases between. Germline V CDR1 and CDR2: LNHDA, SQIVND (reference sequence). This CDR3 has 11 amino acids. CDR3 region: CASSTHNEQFF. CDR3 nucleotides: TGTGCCAGTAGTACTCACAATGAGCAGTTCTTC.

In DNA, the CDR3 is TGTGCCAGCAGTCCCAGACTTTTGGTGTCGGGGGGAGGCGAGCAGTACTTC. This sequence encodes CASSPRLLVSGGGEQYF. The chain employs TRBV27 and TRBJ2-7; TRBD2 matches 7 bases. The CDR3 extends over 17 amino acids. Germline lookup yields CDR1 MNHEY and CDR2 SMNVEV (reference sequence). After removal of 5 bases from V and 6 bases from J, the junction contained 19 bases not matched to a gene.

This sequence joins TRBV6-5 and TRBJ2-2; the match to TRBD1 covers 9 bases. From germline, CDR1 is MNHEY and CDR2 SVGAGI. The V and J ends lost 8 bases and 0 bases, in that order; junction bases with no gene match: 1. This CDR3 is built from 14 residues. CDR3 in amino acids: CASRQGANTGELFF. In DNA, the CDR3 is TGTGCCAGCCGACAGGGGGCGAACACCGGGGAGCTGTTTTTT.

The chain recombines TRBV9 with TRBJ2-2, with D possibly matching TRBD2 (5 bases). The CDR3 has 15 amino acids. V lost 3 bases to trimming and J lost 0 bases, with 9 bases between them. Germline V gene data show CDR1 as SGDLS and CDR2 as YYNGEE. DNA for the CDR3: TGTGCCAGCAGCGAATCCGGGGCGAACACCGGGGAGCTGTTTTTT. Its protein product is CASSESGANTGELFF.

The V gene is TRBV29-1, the J gene TRBJ2-5; 7 bases align to TRBD2. The CDR3 contains 13 residues. Losses at the gene ends were 5 bases for V and 5 bases for J; bases not matched to a gene: 8. Per germline, CDR1 SQVTM and CDR2 ANQGSEA. CDR3 sequence: CSVYGGERETQYF. DNA of the CDR3: TGCAGCGTTTATGGGGGGGAGAGGGAGACCCAGTACTTC.

The chain recombines TRBV11-2 with TRBJ2-1, with 14 bases aligning to TRBD2. CDR1 and CDR2 (germline): SGHAT, FQNNGV. Trimming at V came to 5 bases and at J to 7 bases, leaving 7 bases not matched to a gene. The CDR3 spans 16 residues. This chain's CDR3 is CASSPRLAGGQNEQFF. As DNA, the CDR3 is TGTGCCAGCAGCCCGAGACTAGCGGGGGGGCAAAATGAGCAGTTCTTC.

This chain joins TRBV5-4 and TRBJ2-2; D possibly corresponds to TRBD2 (5 bases). V was trimmed by 3 bases and J by 0 bases, leaving 15 bases between them. Germline V CDR1 and CDR2: SGHNT, YYREEE (reference sequence). This CDR3 has 17 residues. The CDR3 protein is CASSSIGGFSNTGELFF. The CDR3 DNA follows: TGTGCCAGCAGCTCCATTGGCGGGTTTTCGAACACCGGGGAGCTGTTTTTT. The full variable domain, in which reference TRBV5-4 and TRBJ2-2 provide the parts outside the CDR3, is ETGVTQSPTHLIKTRGQQVTLRCSSQSGHNTVSWYQQALGQGPQFIFQYYREEENGRGNFPPRFSGLQFPNYSSELNVNALELDDSALYLCASSSIGGFSNTGELFFGEGSRLTVL.

This chain connects TRBV9 to TRBJ2-7; D unresolved. The CDR3 runs to 14 residues. Germline CDR1 is SGDLS and CDR2 is YYNGEE. V lost 2 bases to trimming and J lost 0 bases, with 9 bases between them. The CDR3 DNA is TGTGCCAGCAGCGTCGATCTAAGCTCCTACGAGCAGTACTTC. It specifies CASSVDLSSYEQYF.

The chain is built from TRBV3-1 (or the pseudogene TRBV3-2) and TRBJ1-4, with a tentative D call TRBD1 (5 bases). The CDR3 length is 15 residues. Trimming removed 4 bases from V and 1 base from J, with 10 bases in between. CDR1 LGHDT and CDR2 YNNKEL come from the germline V gene (reference sequence). Here the CDR3 DNA reads TGTGCCAGCAGCCCCGGCGGGGGAACTAATGAAAAACTGTTTTTT. This sequence encodes CASSPGGGTNEKLFF.